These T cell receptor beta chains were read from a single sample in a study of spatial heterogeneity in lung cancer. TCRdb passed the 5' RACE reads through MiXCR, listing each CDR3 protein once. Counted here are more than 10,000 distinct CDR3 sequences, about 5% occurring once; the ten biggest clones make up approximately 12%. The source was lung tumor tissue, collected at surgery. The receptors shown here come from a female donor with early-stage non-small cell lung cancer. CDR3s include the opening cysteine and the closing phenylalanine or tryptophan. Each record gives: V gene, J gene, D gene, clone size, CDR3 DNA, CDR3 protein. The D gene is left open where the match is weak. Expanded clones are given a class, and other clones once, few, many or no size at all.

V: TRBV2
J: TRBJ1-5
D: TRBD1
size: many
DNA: TGTGCCAGCAGTCAGGGACAGCCAAATCAGCCCCAGCATTTT
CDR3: CASSQGQPNQPQHF

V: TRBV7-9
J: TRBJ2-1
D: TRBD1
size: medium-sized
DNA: TGTGCCAGCAGCTTCGTTCGAGGGGGCCCTAATGAGCAGTTCTTC
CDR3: CASSFVRGGPNEQFF

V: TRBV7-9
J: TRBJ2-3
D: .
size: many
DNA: TGTGCCAGCAGCTTAGCGGGAGTGTCAGATACGCAGTATTTT
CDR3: CASSLAGVSDTQYF

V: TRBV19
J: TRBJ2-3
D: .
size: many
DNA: TGTGCCAGTAGTACTCCGGGACTCGGCACAGATACGCAGTATTTT
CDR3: CASSTPGLGTDTQYF

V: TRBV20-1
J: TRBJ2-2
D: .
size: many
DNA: TGCAGTGCAGGTGGGACGGCGAACACCGGGGAGCTGTTTTTT
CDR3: CSAGGTANTGELFF

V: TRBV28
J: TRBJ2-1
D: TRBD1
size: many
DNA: TGTGCCAGCAGCGCTAGAGGGGGCGGGTTCTACAATGAGCAGTTCTTC
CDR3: CASSARGGGFYNEQFF

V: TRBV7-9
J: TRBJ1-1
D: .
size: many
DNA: TGTGCCAGCAGCTGGATAGAGGACGGAGAGGCTTTCTTT
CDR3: CASSWIEDGEAFF

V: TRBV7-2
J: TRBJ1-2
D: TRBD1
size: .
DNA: TGTGCCAGCAGCTTATTTAGGGACAGGGGAGGCTACACCTTC
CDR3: CASSLFRDRGGYTF

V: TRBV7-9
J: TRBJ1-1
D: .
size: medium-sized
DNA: TGTGCCGGAAAGAGGGTTTTTGCAAACACTGAAGCTTTCTTT
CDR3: CAGKRVFANTEAFF

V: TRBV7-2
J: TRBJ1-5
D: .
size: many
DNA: TGTGCCAGCAGCCTACGAACAGGGAGCAATCAGCCCCAGCATTTT
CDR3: CASSLRTGSNQPQHF

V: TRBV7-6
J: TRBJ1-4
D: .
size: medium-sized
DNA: TGTGCCAGCGCACAGAGGGCTAATGAAAAACTGTTTTTT
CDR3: CASAQRANEKLFF

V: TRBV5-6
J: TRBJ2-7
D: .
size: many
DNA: TGTGCCAGCAGCTTGGCTCTAGCTAGAGCCTACGAGCAGTACTTC
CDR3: CASSLALARAYEQYF

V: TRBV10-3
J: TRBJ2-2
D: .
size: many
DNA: TGTGCCATACAGGGTGGTCCGAACACCGGGGAGCTGTTTTTT
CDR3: CAIQGGPNTGELFF